This is a list of T cell receptor beta chains from one sample in a study of a mutant IDH1 vaccine in newly diagnosed glioma. TCRdb keeps only in-frame clones here, not all; method: immunoSEQ multiplex PCR. The sample records tens of thousands of clones, 80% to 95% being singletons. Source: PBMCs, taken from a glioma patient treated with radiotherapy, temozolomide or both. These receptors all stem from a man aged 45-65 years with glioma. Both conserved end residues are part of each CDR3.

v_call	j_call	cdr3_aa
TRBV6-5	TRBJ2-1	CASSPGFYNEQFF
TRBV7-8	TRBJ1-1	CASSLDWIHTEAFF
TRBV19	TRBJ1-6	CASSIVVSVTPLHF
TRBV7-9	TRBJ1-5	CASSSDRVNQPQHF
TRBV6-1	TRBJ2-5	CASSDGTGTAETQYF
TRBV20-1	TRBJ2-2	CSARRGGELFF
TRBV5-1	TRBJ1-1	CASSPSGTEAFF
TRBV13	TRBJ1-2	CATNRGPLWSYGYTF
TRBV25-1	TRBJ1-2	CASSEGGGSGYTF
TRBV6-1	TRBJ2-2	CASRAEGQGTGELFF
TRBV2	TRBJ2-1	CASSITSGGPTMRQFF
TRBV7-8	TRBJ2-5	CASSLVGSGPPRETQYF
TRBV5-1	TRBJ2-7	CASSWGQEKKYEQYF
TRBV9	TRBJ2-1	CASSDGTGGFSYNEQFF
TRBV15	TRBJ1-5	CATSSGLGANQPQHF
TRBV5-5	TRBJ2-7	CASSWTGLYEQYF
TRBV7-9	TRBJ2-6	CASPHPGGANVLTF
TRBV7-6	TRBJ1-4	CASSLKGWAEKLFF
TRBV2	TRBJ2-5	CAGQGSRYQETQYF
TRBV5-1	TRBJ2-5	CASSLGPGQETQYF
TRBV6-6	TRBJ2-1	CASSPGRSGNNEQFF
TRBV6-1	TRBJ2-7	CASSRRTDHYEQYF
TRBV2	TRBJ1-1	CASSEGFTEAFF
TRBV11-1	TRBJ2-7	CASSLRPTGSFSYEQYF
TRBV6-1	TRBJ2-1	CASSEGTGVHSYNEQFF
TRBV5-4	TRBJ2-3	CASSSYTDTQYF
TRBV9	TRBJ2-7	CASSVAPSPWTSGGLSYEQYF
TRBV13	TRBJ2-3	CASSSTGAWVTDTQYF
TRBV28	TRBJ1-5	CASSFSGGSNQPQHF